The 26 T cell receptor beta chains below all came from one sample that was sequenced in a study of vaccination effects on CD4 cells after COVID-19. Antigen specificity for these receptors is unknown. Antigen-specific CD4+ T cells were expanded (with viral peptide pools) by the ViraFEST assay ahead of sequencing. Subsequent to a culture period of approximately 11 days, CD4+ T cells were isolated. In the vaccine recipients, nucleocapsid antibodies were negative and there was no prior SARS-CoV-2 infection. Sequencing was performed with immunoSEQ multiplex PCR; in TCRdb, only in-frame clones are kept and a portion is missing. The sample lists tens of thousands of clones, roughly two thirds seen once, with approximately 20% in the top ten. The sequences come from CD4+ T cells from PBMCs cultured with SARS-CoV-2 spike peptides, collected before COVID-19 vaccination. The source is a human donor who received a COVID-19 vaccine.

This clone was seen just once. The chain carries TRBV6-5 and TRBJ2-5, with 9 bases fitting TRBD2. The CDR3 has 14 residues. Germline lookup yields CDR1 MNHEY and CDR2 SVGAGI. The J segment lost 4 bases and the V segment lost 6 bases, leaving 6 bases of the junction unmatched. CDR3 region: CASSASGMGETQYF. The CDR3, as DNA: TGTGCCAGCAGCGCTAGCGGGATGGGAGAGACCCAGTACTTC.

The rearrangement links TRBV29-1 to TRBJ1-5; maybe TRBD1 (5 bases). V lost 3 bases and J 4 bases, leaving 10 bases between the germline ends. CDR3 length: 13 residues. Germline CDR1 SQVTM, CDR2 ANQGSEA. CDR3 loop: CSVETEGNQPQHF. The DNA for the CDR3 is TGCAGCGTTGAGACGGAGGGGAATCAGCCCCAGCATTTT.

The genes are TRBV5-4 and TRBJ2-7; tentative D call: TRBD1 (6 bases). The ends were cut back, 5 bases at V and 3 bases at J, with 12 bases in the middle. Germline-derived CDR1 and CDR2 are SGHNT and YYREEE (reference sequence). The length of the CDR3 is 13 residues. The CDR3 protein is CASSVDSLYEQYF. The CDR3 DNA reads as TGTGCCAGCAGTGTGGACAGTCTCTACGAGCAGTACTTC.

The chain carries TRBV13 and TRBJ2-2; D possibly corresponds to TRBD2 (5 bases). CDR3 size: 18 residues. Germline CDR1 and CDR2: PRHDT and FYEKMQ (reference sequence). Trimming cost V 3 bases and J 1 base, with 18 bases left between them. DNA for the CDR3: TGTGCCAGCAGCTTTGGCCCAAGGATAGCGCGGAACACCGGGGAGCTGTTTTTT. This codes for CASSFGPRIARNTGELFF. Based on the CDR3 plus reference TRBV13 and TRBJ2-2, the full variable domain is AAGVIQSPRHLIKEKRETATLKCYPIPRHDTVYWYQQGPGQDPQFLISFYEKMQSDKGSIPDRFSAQQFSDYHSELNMSSLELGDSALYFCASSFGPRIARNTGELFFGEGSRLTVL.

This clone has at least ten counts. The chain uses TRBV11-2 and TRBJ1-1; D gene unclear. The germline CDR1 and CDR2 sequences are SGHAT and FQNNGV. Between the trimmed V and J ends, which lost 0 bases and 0 bases, there was a span of 8 bases. The CDR3 has 15 residues. CDR3 in amino acids: CASSLDPSMNTEAFF. The CDR3 DNA follows: TGTGCCAGCAGCTTAGATCCGTCCATGAACACTGAAGCTTTCTTT.

V usage is TRBV5-1 and J usage is TRBJ2-7; D ambiguous. The CDR3 loop spans 13 amino acids. Trimming removed 4 bases at V and 4 bases at J, with 12 bases between. Germline V gene sequence: CDR1 SGHRS, CDR2 YFSETQ. The CDR3 loop is CASSLRSEYEQYF. In DNA form, the CDR3 reads TGCGCCAGCAGCCTCCGCTCTGAGTACGAGCAGTACTTC.

On this clone: An end of the junction does not agree with germline; a read error may underlie this. The chain uses TRBV2 and TRBJ2-1, with no clear D. Per germline, CDR1 SNHLY and CDR2 FYNNEI. This CDR3 contains 11 residues. The CDR3 region has the DNA TGTGCCAGCAGGCTCTACGATGAGCAGTTCTTC. Amino acid sequence: CASRLYDEQFF.

The chain uses TRBV6-5 and TRBJ1-1; 9 nucleotides match TRBD1. The CDR3 sequence is 14 residues long. Germline V CDR1 and CDR2: MNHEY, SVGAGI. Trimming cost V 5 bases and J 3 bases; bases outside gene matches: 4. The CDR3: CASSNRQGDTEAFF. In DNA, the CDR3 is TGTGCCAGCAGTAACCGACAGGGGGACACTGAAGCTTTCTTT.

This clone turned up a few times. This chain links TRBV6-5 with TRBJ1-6; a weak D match, TRBD1 (6 bases). The germline V gene has CDR1 MNHEY and CDR2 SVGAGI. V lost 7 bases, J lost 6 bases, and 13 bases lay in between. The CDR3 covers 14 residues. In DNA form, the CDR3 reads TGTGCCAGCACCTACCGGACAGCTAATTCACCCCTCCACTTT. Translating gives CASTYRTANSPLHF.

This clone was counted between two and nine times. V gene TRBV5-1 combines with J gene TRBJ1-6, with D unclear. The CDR3 loop spans 15 amino acids. Deletions cut 3 bases from V and 7 bases from J, with 14 bases between. Germline values: CDR1 SGHRS, CDR2 YFSETQ. CDR3 amino acids: CASSSSHSGNSPLHF. Here the CDR3 DNA reads TGCGCCAGCAGCTCTTCCCACTCGGGGAATTCACCCCTCCACTTT.

A few counts support this clone. The V call is TRBV19, the J call TRBJ2-7; D gene ambiguous. Germline lookup yields CDR1 LNHDA and CDR2 SQIVND (reference sequence). V was pared by 3 bases and J by 2 bases, with 11 bases between. This CDR3 has 14 residues. As DNA, the CDR3 is TGTGCCAGTAGTATTGGCGTAGGCCCCTACGAGCAGTACTTC. Protein sequence: CASSIGVGPYEQYF.

This clone came up once. This chain uses TRBV4-2 with TRBJ2-6; D call uncertain. CDR1 LGHNA and CDR2 YNFKEQ come from the germline V gene. Trimming removed 0 bases from V and 0 bases from J, with 12 bases in between. CDR3 length: 18 amino acids. The CDR3 DNA reads TGTGCCAGCAGCCAAGACCCATACCTCCACTCTGGGGCCAACGTCCTGACTTTC. This codes for CASSQDPYLHSGANVLTF.

The chain employs TRBV7-3 and TRBJ1-1; D may be TRBD1 (5 bases). CDR1 and CDR2 (germline): SGHTA, FQGTGA. The CDR3 runs to 12 residues. With 5 bases removed from V and 10 bases from J, the gap between germline ends came to 14 bases. This CDR3 is CASSQSRVSAFF. The CDR3 nucleotides are TGTGCCAGCAGCCAAAGCAGGGTTTCAGCTTTCTTT. The full variable domain, in which reference TRBV7-3 and TRBJ1-1 provide the parts outside the CDR3, is GAGVSQTPSNKVTEKGKYVELRCDPISGHTALYWYRQSLGQGPEFLIYFQGTGAADDSGLPNDRFFAVRPEGSVSTLKIQRTERGDSAVYLCASSQSRVSAFFGQGTRLTVV.

CDR3 sequence: CASSAAGGSGDTQYF. The CDR3 nucleotides read TGTGCCAGCAGCGCAGCGGGAGGTTCCGGAGATACGCAGTATTTT. The chain carries TRBV5-4 and TRBJ2-3; 9 bases map to TRBD2. This CDR3 has 15 residues. The V segment lost 4 bases and the J segment 5 bases; nucleotides outside the gene matches: 8. The V gene's germline CDR1 is SGHNT and CDR2 YYREEE (reference sequence).

This CDR3 is CSVDIDYNEQFF. The CDR3 nucleotides read TGCAGCGTTGATATAGATTACAATGAGCAGTTCTTC. The chain employs TRBV29-1 and TRBJ2-1; the D is unclear. The CDR3 runs 12 residues. Germline values: CDR1 SQVTM, CDR2 ANQGSEA. Trimming removed 3 bases at V and 4 bases at J, with 7 bases between.

This chain connects TRBV29-1 to TRBJ1-2; 7 bases align to TRBD1. Germline lookup yields CDR1 SQVTM and CDR2 ANQGSEA. The V gene end was trimmed by 0 bases and the J gene end by 4 bases; junction bases not matched to a gene: 8. The length of the CDR3 is 15 residues. This CDR3 reads CSVEDRQGGGYGYTF. The DNA of the CDR3 is TGCAGCGTTGAAGATCGGCAGGGGGGTGGCTATGGCTACACCTTC.

This clone came up a few times. This rearrangement joins TRBV18 to TRBJ2-1, with no clear D. This CDR3 spans 13 amino acids. The V end lost 5 bases, the J end lost 4 bases, and 9 bases lay between the germline ends. The germline gives CDR1 KGHSH, CDR2 LQKENI. The CDR3 loop is CASSSTQYNEQFF. In DNA form, the CDR3 reads TGTGCCAGCTCAAGCACCCAGTACAATGAGCAGTTCTTC.

The CDR3 loop reads CASSHGTSGSFGGELFF. Here the CDR3 DNA reads TGTGCCAGCAGCCACGGTACTAGCGGGAGTTTTGGCGGGGAGCTGTTTTTT. The chain is built from TRBV3-1 (or the pseudogene TRBV3-2) and TRBJ2-2, with 11 bases lining up with TRBD2. The CDR3 extends over 17 amino acids. Germline lookup yields CDR1 LGHDT and CDR2 YNNKEL (reference sequence). The trim removed 3 bases at V and 7 bases at J, leaving 10 bases unmatched.

This clone was observed a few times. The chain uses TRBV3-1 (or the pseudogene TRBV3-2) and TRBJ1-1; TRBD1 might be the D (6 bases). The V and J ends lost 4 bases and 8 bases respectively, with 8 bases between them. CDR1 and CDR2 from the germline V gene are LGHDT and YNNKEL (reference sequence). The CDR3 has 11 amino acids. The CDR3 region is CASSPGTEAFF. The CDR3 DNA follows: TGTGCCAGCAGCCCCGGGACAGAAGCTTTCTTT.

The chain carries TRBV5-4 and TRBJ1-6, with D unresolved. Trimming removed 0 bases at V and 7 bases at J, with 8 bases between. There are 14 residues in the CDR3. Germline V CDR1 and CDR2: SGHNT, YYREEE (reference sequence). The CDR3 region has the DNA TGTGCCAGCAGCTTGGGTAGGGTAAATTCACCCCTCCACTTT. It translates to CASSLGRVNSPLHF.

This chain joins TRBV28 and TRBJ2-7, with a weak D call TRBD2 (6 bases). Germline V lookup: CDR1 MDHEN, CDR2 SYDVKM. The CDR3 runs 15 residues. V dropped 2 bases and J dropped 1 base, with 12 bases sitting between them. CDR3 sequence reads: CASSLIGAGSYEQYF. DNA for the CDR3: TGTGCCAGCAGTTTAATCGGGGCGGGGTCCTACGAGCAGTACTTC.

CDR3 coding DNA: TGCAGCGTTGGTCGCACACGCAGGGGTGAGCAGTTCTTC. Residues: CSVGRTRRGEQFF. The V call is TRBV29-1, the J call TRBJ2-1; D is perhaps TRBD1 (6 bases). Germline loops: CDR1 SQVTM, CDR2 ANQGSEA. V lost 4 bases and J lost 9, with 16 bases in between. The CDR3 totals 13 residues.

This chain connects TRBV6-1 to TRBJ2-7; maybe TRBD2 (5 bases). Trimming shortened V by 2 bases and J by 2 bases, and 7 bases separated the two germline ends. Germline V gene lookup returns CDR1 MNHNS and CDR2 SASEGT. The CDR3 length is 13 residues. The CDR3 spells CASSEIGAYEQYF. The DNA for the CDR3 is TGTGCCAGCAGTGAAATCGGGGCCTACGAGCAGTACTTC.

The count of this clone is one. The rearrangement uses TRBV28 and TRBJ2-7; TRBD2 aligns across 7 bases. Germline CDR1 and CDR2: MDHEN and SYDVKM. The V and J ends lost 4 bases and 12 bases, in that order; junction bases with no gene match: 18. CDR3 length equals 15 residues. CDR3 protein: CASSWERTPVREGYF. For the CDR3, the DNA is TGTGCCAGCAGTTGGGAAAGGACACCGGTGAGGGAGGGGTACTTC.

This chain connects TRBV7-2 to TRBJ2-7, with D possibly matching TRBD1 (6 bases). Trimming took off 5 bases at V and 1 base at J, with 15 bases between the two ends. The CDR3 is made up of 15 amino acids. The germline CDR1 and CDR2 sequences are SGHTA and FQGNSA. The chain's CDR3 is CASSPRGLGSYEQYF. The DNA of the CDR3 is TGTGCCAGCAGCCCTAGGGGGTTAGGGTCCTACGAGCAGTACTTC.

This chain joins TRBV6-1 and TRBJ1-1; TRBD1 might be the D (5 bases). From germline, CDR1 is MNHNS and CDR2 SASEGT. The germline V and J ends were trimmed by 0 bases and 7 bases, with 6 bases remaining between them. This CDR3 is 12 amino acids long. The CDR3 protein is CASSEAGGEAFF. The CDR3 DNA sequence: TGTGCCAGCAGTGAAGCGGGGGGTGAAGCTTTCTTT.